This T cell receptor (beta chain) comes out of a study of blood T cell repertoires in COVID-19. The CDR3 consists of 11 residues. Germline CDR1 SQVTM, CDR2 ANQGSEA. V gave up 7 bases and J gave up 7 bases; unmatched junction bases: 5. Original methodology: Reference gene primer amplification gave estimated nucleated cell counts. TCRdb's table, derived via immunoSEQ multiplex PCR, lists solely in-frame clones and lacks some. V and J calls and clone size follow that table, whereas D and trimming were derived from the DNA. Here the sample spans approximately 360,000 clones, 88% being singletons. Allocation to cohorts depended on clinical history reported by the participants.

The TCR sequence derives from a woman in her 30s with acute COVID-19. This chain links TRBV29-1 with TRBJ2-7, with TRBD1 identical over 9 bases. Sequencing used PBMCs or T cells enriched from blood (not recorded which). The CDR3 DNA sequence: TGCAGCGCCTACAGGGGGCGGGAGCAGTACTTC. Protein: CSAYRGREQYF.